Each of the 10 T cell receptor beta chains below was sequenced from the same sample in a study of T cell repertoires in ileal Crohn's disease. Produced via immunoSEQ multiplex PCR; TCRdb's table is partial and in-frame only. The table lists several thousand clones, 72% of them singletons. Regarding time point: proximal margin of the surgical specimen (macroscopically non-inflamed). The sequencing input was ileal tissue. The receptors derive from an adult with Crohn's disease.

This rearrangement joins TRBV7-9 to TRBJ2-5; 7 bases line up with TRBD1. Germline CDR1 reads SEHNR; CDR2 reads FQNEAQ (reference sequence). The CDR3 extends over 15 amino acids. With V trimmed by 5 bases and J by 0 bases, 6 bases remained unmatched. CDR3 residues: CASSNRDRHQETQYF. In nucleotides, the CDR3 is TGTGCCAGCAGCAACCGGGACAGACACCAAGAGACCCAGTACTTC.

This clone was picked up a small number of times. The CDR3 spells CATSTLLQGNTDTQYF. In DNA, the CDR3 is TGTGCCACCAGCACACTTTTACAGGGTAACACAGATACGCAGTATTTT. The chain has TRBV15 and TRBJ2-3, with a weak D call TRBD1 (6 bases). This CDR3 has 16 residues. Germline loops: CDR1 LNHNV, CDR2 YYDKDF (reference sequence). V lost 4 bases and J 2 bases, leaving 16 bases between the germline ends. Looking up the rest from reference TRBV15 and TRBJ2-3 gives the full variable domain: DAMVIQNPRYQVTQFGKPVTLSCSQTLNHNVMYWYQQKSSQAPKLLFHYYDKDFNNEADTPDNFQSRRPNTSFCFLDIRSPGLGDTAMYLCATSTLLQGNTDTQYFGPGTRLTVL.

CDR3 sequence reads: CASSAQGSNTEAFF. The CDR3 nucleotides are TGTGCCAGCAGCGCTCAGGGTTCGAACACTGAAGCTTTCTTT. The chain employs TRBV11-3 and TRBJ1-1; tentatively, D is TRBD1 (5 bases). Germline V gene data show CDR1 as SGHNT and CDR2 as YENEEA. The CDR3 runs 14 residues. V was clipped by 5 bases and J by 1 base, with 11 bases between them.

The chain couples TRBV19 to TRBJ1-2; TRBD1 is a possible D gene (6 bases). Germline V CDR1 and CDR2: LNHDA, SQIVND (reference sequence). The CDR3 covers 13 residues. V shed 3 bases and J shed 3 bases, with 8 bases lying between them. CDR3 region: CASSMRQDYGYTF. The CDR3 DNA follows: TGTGCCAGTAGTATGAGACAGGACTATGGCTACACCTTC.

CDR3 nucleotides: TGTGCCAGCTCACCGGACAGCTCTGGGGCCAACGTCCTGACTTTC. This codes for CASSPDSSGANVLTF. V is TRBV18 and J is TRBJ2-6, with a weak D call TRBD1 (6 bases). Per the germline V gene, CDR1 is KGHSH and CDR2 is LQKENI. V was clipped by 3 bases and J by 0 bases, with 6 bases between them. CDR3 size: 15 residues.

About this clone: Other DNA sequences of this sample code for an identical CDR3. CDR3: CASSPPSRGGAHEQYF. The CDR3 nucleotides read TGCGCCAGCAGCCCCCCCTCGCGCGGGGGGGCTCACGAGCAGTACTTC. V usage is TRBV5-1 and J usage is TRBJ2-7; TRBD2 aligns across 9 bases. The CDR3 runs to 16 residues. The V gene end was trimmed by 4 bases and the J gene end by 5 bases; junction bases not matched to a gene: 13. The germline V gene encodes CDR1 SGHRS and CDR2 YFSETQ.

The CDR3 DNA follows: TGTGCCAGCAGCTCCCAAACTTGGACAGTTACCGACGAGCAGTACTTC. Its translation: CASSSQTWTVTDEQYF. The chain employs TRBV11-2 and TRBJ2-5; a weak D match, TRBD1 (6 bases). The J call may be mistaken, given a closer DNA end match to TRBJ2-7. CDR3 length: 16 residues. CDR1 and CDR2 (germline): SGHAT, FQNNGV.

The J gene is TRBJ1-2, the V gene TRBV6-5, with 7 positions matching TRBD1. Germline lookup yields CDR1 MNHEY and CDR2 SVGAGI. CDR3 size: 15 residues. Germline trimming cut 0 bases from V and 3 bases from J; bases unmatched to any gene: 4. The CDR3 coding sequence is TGTGCCAGCAGTTACTCCCTGGGACAGTACTATGGCTACACCTTC. Residues: CASSYSLGQYYGYTF.

This clone occurred a few times. The chain's CDR3 is CASSRRGGSGELFF. CDR3 in DNA: TGTGCCAGCAGTCGGCGGGGGGGCAGCGGGGAGCTGTTTTTT. This chain uses TRBV7-2 with TRBJ2-2; 9 bases agree with TRBD2. V lost 6 bases to trimming and J lost 7 bases; unmatched junction nucleotides: 6. Germline V lookup: CDR1 SGHTA, CDR2 FQGNSA. This CDR3 is 14 amino acids long. Full variable domain (missing parts from reference TRBV7-2 and TRBJ2-2): GAGVSQSPSNKVTEKGKDVELRCDPISGHTALYWYRQSLGQGLEFLIYFQGNSAPDKSGLPSDRFSAERTGGSVSTLTIQRTQQEDSAVYLCASSRRGGSGELFFGEGSRLTVL.

The chain recombines TRBV27 with TRBJ1-1; TRBD1 matches at 9 bases. V shed 5 bases and J 0 bases; nucleotides not matched to a gene: 4. The CDR3 is 15 residues long. Germline V gene sequence: CDR1 MNHEY, CDR2 SMNVEV (reference sequence). This CDR3 reads CASSPTGGMNTEAFF. CDR3 sequence (DNA): TGTGCCAGCAGTCCGACAGGGGGAATGAACACTGAAGCTTTCTTT.